This TCR beta chain was recorded in a study of blood T cell repertoires in COVID-19. The wider study: Samples taken during acute and convalescent COVID-19 were collected in the United States, Italy and Spain. Sample material is recorded as cDNA or gDNA derived from T cells, B-cell-depleted T cells, or PBMCs.

Under the authors' procedure: Reference gene primer amplification gave estimated nucleated cell counts. Libraries were prepared by immunoSEQ multiplex PCR; TCRdb keeps only in-frame clonotypes and omits some of them. The DNA was the basis for D and trimming; V, J and clone size are from that table. Of about 220,000 clones listed, less than 90% are singletons. The germline V gene encodes CDR1 LNHDA and CDR2 SQIVND (reference sequence). The CDR3 runs 17 residues. With 7 bases removed from V and 6 bases from J, the gap between germline ends came to 24 bases. The TCR originated in a man in his forties or fifties with active or convalescent COVID-19. The V call is TRBV19, the J call TRBJ1-4; D is possibly TRBD1 (6 bases). Source material: peripheral blood. In DNA, the CDR3 is TGTGCCAGTACCGCAAACCCTTACAGGGAGAAGGATGAAAAACTGTTTTTT. It translates to CASTANPYREKDEKLFF.